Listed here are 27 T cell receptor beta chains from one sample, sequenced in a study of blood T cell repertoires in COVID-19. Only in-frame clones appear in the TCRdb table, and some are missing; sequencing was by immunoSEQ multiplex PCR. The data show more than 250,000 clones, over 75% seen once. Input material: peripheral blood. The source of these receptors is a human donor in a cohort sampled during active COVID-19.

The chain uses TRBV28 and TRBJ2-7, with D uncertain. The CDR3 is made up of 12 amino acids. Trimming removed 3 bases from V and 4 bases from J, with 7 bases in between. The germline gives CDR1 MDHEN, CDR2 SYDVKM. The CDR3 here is CASSFSSYEQYF. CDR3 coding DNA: TGTGCCAGCAGTTTCTCGTCGTACGAGCAGTACTTC.

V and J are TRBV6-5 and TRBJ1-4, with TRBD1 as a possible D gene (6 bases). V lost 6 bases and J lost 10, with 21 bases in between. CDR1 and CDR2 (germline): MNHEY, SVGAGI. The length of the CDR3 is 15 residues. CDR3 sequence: CASSQGNLPTGKLFF. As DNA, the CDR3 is TGTGCCAGCAGCCAAGGCAATCTCCCGACAGGAAAACTGTTTTTT.

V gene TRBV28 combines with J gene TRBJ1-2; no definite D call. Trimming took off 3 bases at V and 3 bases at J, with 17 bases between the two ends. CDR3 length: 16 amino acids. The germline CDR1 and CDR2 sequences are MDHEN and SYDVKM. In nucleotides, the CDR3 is TGTGCCAGCAGTTTCCTGAGGGAGGGCGCGGACTATGGCTACACCTTC. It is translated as CASSFLREGADYGYTF.

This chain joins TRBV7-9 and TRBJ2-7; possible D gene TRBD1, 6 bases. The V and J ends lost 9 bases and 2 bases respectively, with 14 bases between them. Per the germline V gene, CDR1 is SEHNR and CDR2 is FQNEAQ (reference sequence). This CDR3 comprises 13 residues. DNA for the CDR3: TGTGCCAGTACTCTCGGACAGACCTACGAGCAGTACTTC. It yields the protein CASTLGQTYEQYF.

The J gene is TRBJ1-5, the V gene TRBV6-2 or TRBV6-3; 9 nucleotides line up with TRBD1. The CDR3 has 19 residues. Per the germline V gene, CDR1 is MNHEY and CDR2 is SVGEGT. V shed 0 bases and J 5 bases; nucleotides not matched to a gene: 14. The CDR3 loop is CASSYSRIRGGTGYQPQHF. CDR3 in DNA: TGTGCCAGCAGTTACTCGAGAATTCGAGGGGGGACAGGGTATCAGCCCCAGCATTTT.

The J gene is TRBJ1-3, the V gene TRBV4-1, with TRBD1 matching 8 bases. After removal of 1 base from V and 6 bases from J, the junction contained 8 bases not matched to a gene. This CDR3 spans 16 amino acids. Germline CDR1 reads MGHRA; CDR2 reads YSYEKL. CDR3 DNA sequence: TGCGCCAGCAGCCAAGGGGTTGGACAGGGAGCAAACACCATATATTTT. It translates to CASSQGVGQGANTIYF.

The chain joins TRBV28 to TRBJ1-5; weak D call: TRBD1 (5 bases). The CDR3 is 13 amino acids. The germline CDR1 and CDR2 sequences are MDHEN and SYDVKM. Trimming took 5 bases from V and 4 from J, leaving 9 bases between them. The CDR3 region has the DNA TGTGCCAGCAGTCCTTACAGGAATCAGCCCCAGCATTTT. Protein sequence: CASSPYRNQPQHF.

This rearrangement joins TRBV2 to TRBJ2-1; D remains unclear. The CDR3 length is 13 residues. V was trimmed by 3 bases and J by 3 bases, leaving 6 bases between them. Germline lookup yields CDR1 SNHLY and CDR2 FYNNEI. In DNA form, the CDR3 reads TGTGCCAGCAGTGATAACAGCTACAATGAGCAGTTCTTC. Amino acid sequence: CASSDNSYNEQFF.

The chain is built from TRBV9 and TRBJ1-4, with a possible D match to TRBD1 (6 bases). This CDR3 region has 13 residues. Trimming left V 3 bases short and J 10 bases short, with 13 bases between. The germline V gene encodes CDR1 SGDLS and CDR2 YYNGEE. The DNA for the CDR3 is TGTGCCAGCAGCGCCACAGGGACATCAAAACTGTTTTTT. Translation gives CASSATGTSKLFF.

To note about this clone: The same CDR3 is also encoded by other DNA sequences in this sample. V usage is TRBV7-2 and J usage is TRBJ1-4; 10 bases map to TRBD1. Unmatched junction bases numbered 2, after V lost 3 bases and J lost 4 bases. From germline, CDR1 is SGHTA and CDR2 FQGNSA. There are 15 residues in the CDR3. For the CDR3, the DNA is TGTGCCAGCAGCTTGGACAGGGGGAGTAATGAAAAACTGTTTTTT. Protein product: CASSLDRGSNEKLFF.

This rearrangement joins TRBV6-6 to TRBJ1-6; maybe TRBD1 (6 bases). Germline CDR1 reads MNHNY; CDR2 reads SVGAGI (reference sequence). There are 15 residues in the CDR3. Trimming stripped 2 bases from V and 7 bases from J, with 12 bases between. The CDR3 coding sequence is TGTGCCAGCAGTTACCGGGGGGCCGCGAATTCACCCCTCCACTTT. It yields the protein CASSYRGAANSPLHF.

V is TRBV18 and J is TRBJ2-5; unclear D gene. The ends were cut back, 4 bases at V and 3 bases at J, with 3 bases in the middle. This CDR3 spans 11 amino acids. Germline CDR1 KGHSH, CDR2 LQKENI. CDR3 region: CASSREETQYF. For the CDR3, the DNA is TGTGCCAGCTCACGAGAAGAGACCCAGTACTTC.

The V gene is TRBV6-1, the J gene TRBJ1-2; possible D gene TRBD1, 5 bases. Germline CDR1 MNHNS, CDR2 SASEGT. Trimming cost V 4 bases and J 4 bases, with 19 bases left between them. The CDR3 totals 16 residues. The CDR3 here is CASSGALGQKLYGYTF. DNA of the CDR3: TGTGCCAGCAGTGGGGCGTTGGGGCAGAAGCTCTATGGCTACACCTTC.

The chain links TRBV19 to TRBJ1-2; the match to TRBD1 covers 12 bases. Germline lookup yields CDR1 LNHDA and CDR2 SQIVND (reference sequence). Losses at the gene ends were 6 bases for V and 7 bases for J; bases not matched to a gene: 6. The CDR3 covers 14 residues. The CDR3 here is CASRLGQGAFGYTF. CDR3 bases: TGTGCCAGTAGGTTGGGACAGGGGGCTTTTGGCTACACCTTC.

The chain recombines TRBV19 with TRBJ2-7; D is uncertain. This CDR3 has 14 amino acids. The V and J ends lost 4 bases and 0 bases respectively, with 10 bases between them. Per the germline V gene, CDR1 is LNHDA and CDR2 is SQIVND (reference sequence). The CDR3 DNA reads TGTGCCAGTAGTACCCCCGCGATCTCCTACGAGCAGTACTTC. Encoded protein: CASSTPAISYEQYF.

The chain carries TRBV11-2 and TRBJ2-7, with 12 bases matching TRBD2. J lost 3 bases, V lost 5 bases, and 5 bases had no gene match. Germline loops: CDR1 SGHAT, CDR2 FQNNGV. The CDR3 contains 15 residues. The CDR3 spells CASSQGLAGFYEQYF. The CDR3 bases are TGTGCCAGCAGCCAAGGACTAGCGGGGTTCTACGAGCAGTACTTC.

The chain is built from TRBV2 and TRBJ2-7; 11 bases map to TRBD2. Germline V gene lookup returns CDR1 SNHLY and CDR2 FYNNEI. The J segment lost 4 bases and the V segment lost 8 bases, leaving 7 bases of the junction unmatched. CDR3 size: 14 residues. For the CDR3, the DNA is TGTGCCAGCCGTCTAGCGGGAGGAGGATACGAGCAGTACTTC. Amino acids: CASRLAGGGYEQYF.

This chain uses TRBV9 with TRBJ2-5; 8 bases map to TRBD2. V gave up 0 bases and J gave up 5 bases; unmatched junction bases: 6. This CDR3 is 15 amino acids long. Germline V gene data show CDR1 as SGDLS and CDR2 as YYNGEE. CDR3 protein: CASSVDSGRGETQYF. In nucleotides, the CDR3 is TGTGCCAGCAGCGTAGACAGCGGGAGAGGTGAGACCCAGTACTTC.

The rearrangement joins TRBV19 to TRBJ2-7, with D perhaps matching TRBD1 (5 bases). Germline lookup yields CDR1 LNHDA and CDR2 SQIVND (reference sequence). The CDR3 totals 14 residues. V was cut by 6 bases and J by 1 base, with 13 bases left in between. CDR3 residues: CASSRDYNSYEQYF. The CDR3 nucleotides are TGTGCCAGTAGCAGGGATTATAATTCCTACGAGCAGTACTTC.

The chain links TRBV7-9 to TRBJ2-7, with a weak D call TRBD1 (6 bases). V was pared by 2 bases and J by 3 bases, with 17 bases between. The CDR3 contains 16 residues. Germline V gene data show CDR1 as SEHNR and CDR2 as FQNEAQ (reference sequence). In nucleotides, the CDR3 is TGTGCCAGCAGCTTAAATCCAGGGGTGGGAATCTACGAGCAGTACTTC. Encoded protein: CASSLNPGVGIYEQYF.

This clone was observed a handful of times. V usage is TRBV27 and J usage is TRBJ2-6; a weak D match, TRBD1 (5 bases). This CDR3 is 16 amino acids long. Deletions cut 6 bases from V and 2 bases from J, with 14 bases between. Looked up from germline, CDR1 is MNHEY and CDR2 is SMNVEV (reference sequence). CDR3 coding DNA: TGTGCCAGCAGCACCAGGGTAGAGACTGGGGCCAACGTCCTGACTTTC. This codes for CASSTRVETGANVLTF.

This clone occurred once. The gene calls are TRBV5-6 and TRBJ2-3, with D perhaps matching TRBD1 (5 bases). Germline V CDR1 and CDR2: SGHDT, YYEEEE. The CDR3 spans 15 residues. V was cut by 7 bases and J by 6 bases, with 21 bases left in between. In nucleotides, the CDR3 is TGTGCCAGCCGCCTTTGGGGCAGCCGCCCGGATACGCAGTATTTT. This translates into CASRLWGSRPDTQYF. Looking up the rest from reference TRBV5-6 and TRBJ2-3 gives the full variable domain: DAGVTQSPTHLIKTRGQQVTLRCSPKSGHDTVSWYQQALGQGPQFIFQYYEEEERQRGNFPDRFSGHQFPNYSSELNVNALLLGDSALYLCASRLWGSRPDTQYFGPGTRLTVL.

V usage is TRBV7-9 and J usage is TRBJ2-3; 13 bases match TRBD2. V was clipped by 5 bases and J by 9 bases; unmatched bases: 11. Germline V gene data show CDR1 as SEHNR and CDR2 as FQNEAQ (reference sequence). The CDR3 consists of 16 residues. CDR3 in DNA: TGTGCCAGCAGCCCTCAGACTAGCGGGAGGTTGGAGACGCAGTATTTT. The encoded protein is CASSPQTSGRLETQYF.

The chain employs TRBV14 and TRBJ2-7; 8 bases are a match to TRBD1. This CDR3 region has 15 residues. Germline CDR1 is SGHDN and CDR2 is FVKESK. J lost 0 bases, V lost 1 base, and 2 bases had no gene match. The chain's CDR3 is CASSQGQGASYEQYF. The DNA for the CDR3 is TGTGCCAGCAGCCAAGGGCAGGGGGCCTCCTACGAGCAGTACTTC.

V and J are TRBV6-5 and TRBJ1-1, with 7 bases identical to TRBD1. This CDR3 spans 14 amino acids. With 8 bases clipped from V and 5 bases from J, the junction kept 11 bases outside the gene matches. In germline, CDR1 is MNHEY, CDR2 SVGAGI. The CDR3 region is CASRLKGGLTEAFF. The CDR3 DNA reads TGTGCCAGCCGATTGAAAGGGGGCCTGACTGAAGCTTTCTTT.

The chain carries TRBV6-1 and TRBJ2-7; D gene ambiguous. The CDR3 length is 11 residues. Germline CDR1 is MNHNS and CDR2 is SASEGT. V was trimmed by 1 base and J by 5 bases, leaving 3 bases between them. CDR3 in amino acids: CASSEGHEQYF. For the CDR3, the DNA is TGTGCCAGCAGTGAAGGGCACGAGCAGTACTTC.

The CDR3 spells CASSPRTGGSPGANVLTF. The DNA of the CDR3 is TGTGCCAGCAGCCCGCGGACAGGGGGCTCTCCTGGGGCCAACGTCCTGACTTTC. The V and J genes are TRBV9 and TRBJ2-6, with 11 bases fitting TRBD1. Germline V gene data show CDR1 as SGDLS and CDR2 as YYNGEE. Trimming took 4 bases from V and 2 from J; bases not matched to a gene: 8. The CDR3 consists of 18 residues.